This entry lists 25 T cell receptor beta chains sequenced from one sample in a study of shared T cell receptors in the human thymus. Clones were read by immunoSEQ multiplex PCR, and TCRdb kept only the in-frame ones, dropping some. Here the sample spans 630,000 or so clones, 80% to 90% being singletons. The data also belong to a second study, concerning human thymus T cells.

Sequenced input: thymocytes. Receptor source: a boy in the first two years of life with a congenital heart defect.

The sample holds a few counts of this clone. The chain employs TRBV5-6 and TRBJ1-3; no reliable D call. CDR1 is SGHDT, CDR2 YYEEEE, per germline. This CDR3 is 15 amino acids long. V gave up 0 bases and J gave up 0 bases, with 7 bases separating them. In DNA, the CDR3 is TGTGCCAGCAGCTTGGAACAGCCCTCTGGAAACACCATATATTTT. Protein sequence: CASSLEQPSGNTIYF.

The chain links TRBV7-9 to TRBJ2-5, with TRBD2 matching 10 bases. The CDR3 covers 17 residues. Germline assignment: CDR1 SEHNR and CDR2 FQNEAQ (reference sequence). Trimming cost V 5 bases and J 3 bases; bases outside gene matches: 12. The CDR3 region has the DNA TGTGCCAGCAGCCAAGTCGGACTAGCGGAGCGAAAAGAGACCCAGTACTTC. Residues: CASSQVGLAERKETQYF.

The chain employs TRBV5-4 and TRBJ1-1; 7 bases are a match to TRBD1. The CDR3 is 14 residues long. CDR1 and CDR2 from the germline V gene are SGHNT and YYREEE (reference sequence). V lost 3 bases to trimming and J lost 1 base; unmatched junction nucleotides: 3. The CDR3 protein is CASSWGQPNTEAFF. The CDR3 DNA follows: TGTGCCAGCAGCTGGGGACAGCCGAACACTGAAGCTTTCTTT.

This clone has just one count. Other DNA sequences of this sample code for an identical CDR3. The rearrangement joins TRBV14 to TRBJ1-2, with 7 bases that match TRBD1. Unmatched junction bases numbered 5, after V lost 6 bases and J lost 7 bases. The germline V gene encodes CDR1 SGHDN and CDR2 FVKESK. The CDR3 consists of 12 residues. CDR3 protein: CASSRDRAGYTF. DNA for the CDR3: TGTGCCAGCAGTCGTGACAGGGCTGGCTACACCTTC.

The chain carries TRBV10-3 and TRBJ1-4; D perhaps matches TRBD1 (6 bases). V was trimmed by 8 bases and J by 4 bases, leaving 11 bases between them. The CDR3 spans 13 residues. CDR1 and CDR2 from the germline V gene are ENHRY and SYGVKD. The CDR3 spells CAIGGTGNEKLFF. The CDR3 coding sequence is TGTGCCATCGGGGGCACCGGTAATGAAAAACTGTTTTTT.

The V call is TRBV30, the J call TRBJ2-1; 7 bases fit TRBD2. Germline V CDR1 and CDR2: GTSNPN, SVGIG (reference sequence). Losses at the gene ends were 0 bases for V and 6 bases for J; bases not matched to a gene: 20. The CDR3 spans 19 residues. The CDR3 nucleotides read TGTGCCTGGAGTGTACTTAATCGGGGAGCGGGACGGAGACCCAATGAGCAGTTCTTC. This sequence encodes CAWSVLNRGAGRRPNEQFF.

The chain carries TRBV7-2 and TRBJ2-7; 9 bases map to TRBD2. The CDR3 runs to 18 residues. Trimming cost V 4 bases and J 4 bases; bases outside gene matches: 17. Germline V gene lookup returns CDR1 SGHTA and CDR2 FQGNSA. Here the CDR3 DNA reads TGTGCCAGCAGCTCCTCGGGTGAGCGGGGGGACCGACAATACGAGCAGTACTTC. The encoded protein is CASSSSGERGDRQYEQYF.

The chain combines TRBV7-2 with TRBJ1-1; 7 nucleotides agree with TRBD1. V lost 5 bases and J lost 11; bases outside the gene matches: 8. CDR3 size: 12 residues. In germline, CDR1 is SGHTA, CDR2 FQGNSA. CDR3 nucleotide sequence: TGTGCCAGCAGCCTCCTTCCAGGGGGGGCTTTCTTT. Amino acid sequence: CASSLLPGGAFF. The full variable domain, rest sourced from reference TRBV7-2 and TRBJ1-1, is GAGVSQSPSNKVTEKGKDVELRCDPISGHTALYWYRQSLGQGLEFLIYFQGNSAPDKSGLPSDRFSAERTGGSVSTLTIQRTQQEDSAVYLCASSLLPGGAFFGQGTRLTVV.

This sequence joins TRBV6-5 and TRBJ1-5, with TRBD1 matching over 10 bases. In germline, CDR1 is MNHEY, CDR2 SVGAGI. Trimming removed 4 bases from V and 5 bases from J; junction bases left unmatched: 5. This CDR3 contains 15 residues. CDR3 amino acids: CASSSGQGGYQPQHF. The DNA for the CDR3 is TGTGCCAGCAGTTCCGGACAGGGGGGGTATCAGCCCCAGCATTTT.

This sequence joins TRBV30 and TRBJ1-3; 7 bases fit TRBD1. V dropped 0 bases and J dropped 3; count of bases not matched to a gene: 8. Looked up from germline, CDR1 is GTSNPN and CDR2 is SVGIG (reference sequence). This CDR3 contains 16 residues. The chain's CDR3 is CAWSVFPRGSGNTIYF. The CDR3 DNA reads TGTGCCTGGAGTGTATTCCCCAGGGGGAGTGGAAACACCATATATTTT. Variable domain in full (rest from reference TRBV30 and TRBJ1-3): SQTIHQWPATLVQPVGSPLSLECTVEGTSNPNLYWYRQAAGRGLQLLFYSVGIGQISSEVPQNLSASRPQDRQFILSSKKLLLSDSGFYLCAWSVFPRGSGNTIYFGEGSWLTVV.

This rearrangement joins TRBV27 to TRBJ1-2; the D gene is possibly TRBD1 (6 bases). V gave up 2 bases and J gave up 3 bases, with 10 bases separating them. Germline CDR1 MNHEY, CDR2 SMNVEV (reference sequence). The CDR3 loop spans 14 amino acids. The CDR3: CASSLQAGDYGYTF. Written as DNA, the CDR3 is TGTGCCAGCAGTTTACAAGCAGGGGACTATGGCTACACCTTC.

The genes are TRBV28 and TRBJ2-5; 11 bases map to TRBD2. There are 17 residues in the CDR3. The germline V gene encodes CDR1 MDHEN and CDR2 SYDVKM. Trimming at V came to 0 bases and at J to 0 bases, leaving 3 bases not matched to a gene. The CDR3 loop is CASSLWTSGKDQETQYF. DNA for the CDR3: TGTGCCAGCAGTTTATGGACTAGCGGGAAAGACCAAGAGACCCAGTACTTC.

The chain combines TRBV6-1 with TRBJ2-3, with 9 bases fitting TRBD1. With V trimmed by 7 bases and J by 2 bases, 4 bases remained unmatched. CDR1 MNHNS and CDR2 SASEGT come from the germline V gene. CDR3 size: 14 residues. CDR3 sequence: CASTGQGVTDTQYF. The CDR3 region has the DNA TGTGCCAGCACGGGACAGGGCGTCACAGATACGCAGTATTTT.

This CDR3 reads CASSLPGQGHEQYF. The CDR3 DNA is TGCGCCAGCAGTCTACCGGGACAGGGCCACGAGCAGTACTTC. The chain carries TRBV23-1 and TRBJ2-7; 9 nucleotides match TRBD1. TRBV23-1 is identified as an open reading frame with a role that is uncertain. The trim removed 4 bases at V and 5 bases at J, leaving 6 bases unmatched. The CDR3 runs to 14 residues.

This clone was seen a single time. This chain joins TRBV14 and TRBJ2-4; 8 nucleotides align to TRBD1. Germline values: CDR1 SGHDN, CDR2 FVKESK. The CDR3 covers 20 residues. V was clipped by 0 bases and J by 0 bases; unmatched bases: 13. CDR3 amino acids: CASSQDPQRTGNLAKNIQYF. CDR3 in DNA: TGTGCCAGCAGCCAAGACCCTCAAAGGACAGGGAACCTAGCCAAAAACATTCAGTACTTC. Using reference TRBV14 and TRBJ2-4 for the parts outside the CDR3, the full variable domain is EAGVTQFPSHSVIEKGQTVTLRCDPISGHDNLYWYRRVMGKEIKFLLHFVKESKQDESGMPNNRFLAERTGGTYSTLKVQPAELEDSGVYFCASSQDPQRTGNLAKNIQYFGAGTRLSVL.

The V gene is TRBV5-6, the J gene TRBJ2-6, with D perhaps TRBD2 (7 bases). The CDR3 totals 18 residues. V lost 4 bases and J lost 0, with 17 bases in between. Germline-derived CDR1 and CDR2 are SGHDT and YYEEEE. DNA for the CDR3: TGTGCCAGCAGCAGAGACGGGGGGACACACTCTGGGGCCAACGTCCTGACTTTC. Translated, it gives CASSRDGGTHSGANVLTF.

The rearrangement uses TRBV27 and TRBJ2-1; 9 nucleotides line up with TRBD1. V shed 5 bases and J 3 bases; nucleotides not matched to a gene: 11. CDR3 length: 17 amino acids. CDR1 is MNHEY, CDR2 SMNVEV, per germline (reference sequence). The CDR3 DNA reads TGTGCCAGCAGTCCTAGCTACGGGGACAGGGACTACAATGAGCAGTTCTTC. Translating it yields CASSPSYGDRDYNEQFF.

This chain connects TRBV29-1 to TRBJ2-3; D is uncertain. The germline V gene encodes CDR1 SQVTM and CDR2 ANQGSEA. Deletions cut 6 bases from V and 6 bases from J, with 7 bases between. The length of the CDR3 is 10 residues. This chain's CDR3 is CSVGPDTQYF. CDR3 nucleotide sequence: TGCAGCGTGGGCCCTGATACGCAGTATTTT.

The chain carries TRBV18 and TRBJ1-3; D is uncertain. CDR3 length: 12 amino acids. The V end was cut by 6 bases, the J end by 0 bases, with 3 bases between. Germline CDR1 KGHSH, CDR2 LQKENI. This chain's CDR3 is CASSRSGNTIYF. The CDR3 DNA reads TGTGCCAGCTCCCGCTCTGGAAACACCATATATTTT.

This chain uses TRBV4-3 with TRBJ2-1, with 9 bases aligning to TRBD1. V shed 0 bases and J 11 bases; nucleotides not matched to a gene: 11. From germline, CDR1 is LGHNA and CDR2 YSLEER. The CDR3 is 16 amino acids. DNA of the CDR3: TGCGCCAGCAGCCAAGAAGCGAAGGACAGGGGATCTAAGCAGTTCTTC. This translates into CASSQEAKDRGSKQFF.

The chain uses TRBV5-1 and TRBJ1-2; perhaps TRBD1 as D (6 bases). The germline V and J ends were trimmed by 0 bases and 0 bases, with 12 bases remaining between them. Per the germline V gene, CDR1 is SGHRS and CDR2 is YFSETQ. The CDR3 loop spans 16 amino acids. This CDR3 is CASSLGDRPANYGYTF. The CDR3 DNA sequence: TGCGCCAGCAGCTTGGGAGACAGGCCCGCTAACTATGGCTACACCTTC.

The chain has TRBV11-1 and TRBJ2-3, with TRBD2 matching over 13 bases. Unmatched junction bases numbered 14, after V lost 5 bases and J lost 6 bases. This CDR3 contains 18 residues. In germline, CDR1 is SGHAT, CDR2 FQDESV (reference sequence). The CDR3 nucleotides read TGTGCCAGCAGCGGCCGGACTAGCGGGGGCAGGCCATGGGATACGCAGTATTTT. This translates into CASSGRTSGGRPWDTQYF. The full variable domain, with the rest looked up from reference TRBV11-1 and TRBJ2-3, is EAEVAQSPRYKITEKSQAVAFWCDPISGHATLYWYRQILGQGPELLVQFQDESVVDDSQLPKDRFSAERLKGVDSTLKIQPAELGDSAMYLCASSGRTSGGRPWDTQYFGPGTRLTVL.

This chain uses TRBV2 with TRBJ1-4; 8 nucleotides align to TRBD1. Germline V gene lookup returns CDR1 SNHLY and CDR2 FYNNEI. The CDR3 has 14 amino acids. After removal of 5 bases from V and 8 bases from J, the junction contained 7 bases not matched to a gene. CDR3 amino acids: CASSIQGDGEKLFF. The CDR3 coding sequence is TGTGCCAGCAGTATACAGGGGGACGGGGAAAAACTGTTTTTT.

The chain couples TRBV11-2 to TRBJ1-1; tentatively, D is TRBD1 (5 bases). Trimming stripped 5 bases from V and 1 base from J, with 14 bases between. Germline assignment: CDR1 SGHAT and CDR2 FQNNGV. The CDR3 extends over 15 amino acids. The CDR3 region has the DNA TGTGCCAGCAGCCCCTCCCCAGACAGGAACACTGAAGCTTTCTTT. It codes for CASSPSPDRNTEAFF. Looking up the rest from reference TRBV11-2 and TRBJ1-1 gives the full variable domain: EAGVAQSPRYKIIEKRQSVAFWCNPISGHATLYWYQQILGQGPKLLIQFQNNGVVDDSQLPKDRFSAERLKGVDSTLKIQPAKLEDSAVYLCASSPSPDRNTEAFFGQGTRLTVV.

The genes are TRBV19 and TRBJ2-5; 14 bases match TRBD2. The V gene end was trimmed by 5 bases and the J gene end by 5 bases; junction bases not matched to a gene: 7. The V gene's germline CDR1 is LNHDA and CDR2 SQIVND (reference sequence). CDR3 size: 16 residues. The CDR3 sequence is CASSSGLAGDFETQYF. CDR3 bases: TGTGCCAGTAGTTCGGGACTAGCGGGAGATTTCGAGACCCAGTACTTC.